Presented here are 11 T cell receptor beta chains from one specimen sequenced in a study of OX40 agonist ivuxolimab in advanced cancers. The repertoire was sequenced with immunoSEQ multiplex PCR; TCRdb's copy has only in-frame clones and lacks some. The table records about 99,000 clones, roughly 95% of them present only once. This specimen consisted of CD4+ or CD8+ T cells sorted from blood, obtained in a trial of the OX40 agonist ivuxolimab. The receptor set was obtained from an adult with an advanced solid tumor such as melanoma, head and neck, liver or kidney cancer.

This clone has only one observation. V and J are TRBV7-9 and TRBJ1-4; no clear D gene. V lost 9 bases to trimming and J lost 4 bases, with 12 bases between them. This CDR3 region has 13 residues. Germline values: CDR1 SEHNR, CDR2 FQNEAQ (reference sequence). CDR3 amino acids: CASTRMRNEKLFF. The CDR3 DNA sequence: TGTGCCAGTACGCGCATGCGTAATGAAAAACTGTTTTTT.

The gene calls are TRBV9 and TRBJ1-3; D not resolved. Trimming shortened V by 6 bases and J by 0 bases, and 7 bases separated the two germline ends. Germline V gene sequence: CDR1 SGDLS, CDR2 YYNGEE. The CDR3 sequence is 13 residues long. CDR3 in amino acids: CASTSNSGNTIYF. Here the CDR3 DNA reads TGTGCCAGCACGTCAAACTCTGGAAACACCATATATTTT.

J is TRBJ2-2 and V is TRBV11-3; TRBD2 is a possible D gene (6 bases). With 5 bases removed from V and 6 bases from J, the gap between germline ends came to 16 bases. The CDR3 contains 15 residues. Germline V CDR1 and CDR2: SGHNT, YENEEA. Here the CDR3 reads CASSTLATDAGELFF. CDR3 bases: TGTGCCAGCAGCACACTAGCAACGGACGCCGGGGAGCTGTTTTTT.

V usage is TRBV4-1 and J usage is TRBJ1-4; D is ambiguous. The CDR3 extends over 15 amino acids. Deletions cut 3 bases from V and 0 bases from J, with 8 bases between. CDR1 and CDR2 from the germline V gene are MGHRA and YSYEKL. CDR3 region: CASSHLDSTNEKLFF. CDR3 DNA: TGCGCCAGCAGCCATTTAGATTCAACTAATGAAAAACTGTTTTTT.

V and J are TRBV2 and TRBJ2-2, with TRBD2 identical over 7 bases. Germline V gene lookup returns CDR1 SNHLY and CDR2 FYNNEI. V shed 4 bases, J shed 6 bases, and the junction held 5 bases outside the gene matches. The CDR3 is made up of 14 amino acids. Written as DNA, the CDR3 is TGTGCCAGCAGTGTAGGGACTACGGCCGGGGAGCTGTTTTTT. Protein product: CASSVGTTAGELFF.

The chain couples TRBV6-5 to TRBJ2-7; the D is unclear. In germline, CDR1 is MNHEY, CDR2 SVGAGI. V dropped 2 bases and J dropped 3 bases, with 11 bases sitting between them. There are 14 residues in the CDR3. CDR3 coding DNA: TGTGCCAGCAGTTACGGGAAATTGGGCTACGAGCAGTACTTC. It is translated as CASSYGKLGYEQYF.

This chain links TRBV4-1 with TRBJ1-2, with D uncertain. Germline V CDR1 and CDR2: MGHRA, YSYEKL. The CDR3 loop spans 14 amino acids. The V gene lost 4 bases and the J gene lost 2 bases, with 11 bases spanning the gap. This CDR3 reads CASSRHRENYGYTF. The CDR3 DNA follows: TGCGCCAGCAGCCGCCACAGAGAAAACTATGGCTACACCTTC.

This chain links TRBV19 with TRBJ1-1; no reliable D call. Per the germline V gene, CDR1 is LNHDA and CDR2 is SQIVND (reference sequence). V dropped 3 bases and J dropped 1 base, with 12 bases sitting between them. The CDR3 length is 15 residues. The CDR3 sequence is CASSIGSSWNTEAFF. In nucleotides, the CDR3 is TGTGCCAGTAGTATTGGTTCCAGCTGGAACACTGAAGCTTTCTTT.

This chain connects TRBV2 to TRBJ2-7; 7 bases match TRBD2. The germline gives CDR1 SNHLY, CDR2 FYNNEI. After removal of 6 bases from V and 6 bases from J, the junction contained 8 bases not matched to a gene. This CDR3 is built from 13 residues. CDR3 protein: CASRVGGLGEQYF. DNA for the CDR3: TGTGCCAGCAGGGTGGGAGGGCTCGGCGAGCAGTACTTC.

The chain combines TRBV27 with TRBJ2-5; D unresolved. CDR1 is MNHEY, CDR2 SMNVEV, per germline (reference sequence). The CDR3 consists of 15 residues. Trimming shortened V by 1 base and J by 2 bases, and 11 bases separated the two germline ends. Written as DNA, the CDR3 is TGTGCCAGCAGTTTATATGACGGAGAACAAGAGACCCAGTACTTC. It yields the protein CASSLYDGEQETQYF.

The chain carries TRBV28 and TRBJ2-1, with TRBD2 identical over 8 bases. Germline loops: CDR1 MDHEN, CDR2 SYDVKM. The CDR3 length is 15 residues. With V trimmed by 6 bases and J by 0 bases, 4 bases remained unmatched. CDR3 residues: CASRKSGSSYNEQFF. CDR3 sequence (DNA): TGTGCCAGCAGAAAGAGCGGGAGCTCCTACAATGAGCAGTTCTTC.